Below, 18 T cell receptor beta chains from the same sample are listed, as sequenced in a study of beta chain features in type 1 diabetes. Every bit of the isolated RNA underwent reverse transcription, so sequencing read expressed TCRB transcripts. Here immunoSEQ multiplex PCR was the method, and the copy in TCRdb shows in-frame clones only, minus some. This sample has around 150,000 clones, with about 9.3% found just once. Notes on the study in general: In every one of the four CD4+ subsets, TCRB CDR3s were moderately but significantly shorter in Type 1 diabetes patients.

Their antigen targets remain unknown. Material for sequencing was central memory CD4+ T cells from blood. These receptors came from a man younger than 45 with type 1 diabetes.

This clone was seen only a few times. The CDR3 loop is CASSTSSSFPGANVLTF. For the CDR3, the DNA is TGTGCCAGTAGTACCTCCTCCTCTTTTCCTGGGGCCAACGTCCTGACTTTC. The chain links TRBV19 to TRBJ2-6, with D uncertain. The CDR3 extends over 17 amino acids. The ends were cut back, 4 bases at V and 2 bases at J, with 15 bases in the middle. Germline CDR1 is LNHDA and CDR2 is SQIVND (reference sequence).

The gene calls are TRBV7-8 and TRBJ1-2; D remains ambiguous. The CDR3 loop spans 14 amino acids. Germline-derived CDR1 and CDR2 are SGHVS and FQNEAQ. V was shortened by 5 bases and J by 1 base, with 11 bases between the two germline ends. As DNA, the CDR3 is TGTGCCAGCAGCCCCTCGGGGAGTAACTATGGCTACACCTTC. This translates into CASSPSGSNYGYTF.

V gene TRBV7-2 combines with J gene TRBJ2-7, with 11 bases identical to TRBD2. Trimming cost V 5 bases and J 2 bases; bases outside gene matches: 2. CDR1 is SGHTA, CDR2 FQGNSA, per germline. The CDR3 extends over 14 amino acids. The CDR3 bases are TGTGCCAGCAGCAGGACTAGCGGGCCCTACGAGCAGTACTTC. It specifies CASSRTSGPYEQYF.

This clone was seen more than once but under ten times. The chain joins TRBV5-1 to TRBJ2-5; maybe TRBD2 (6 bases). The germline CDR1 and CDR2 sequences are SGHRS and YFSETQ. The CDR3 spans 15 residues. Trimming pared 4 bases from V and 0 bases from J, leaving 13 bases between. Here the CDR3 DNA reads TGCGCCAGCAGCCCGAGCCGCGGGGACCAAGAGACCCAGTACTTC. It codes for CASSPSRGDQETQYF.

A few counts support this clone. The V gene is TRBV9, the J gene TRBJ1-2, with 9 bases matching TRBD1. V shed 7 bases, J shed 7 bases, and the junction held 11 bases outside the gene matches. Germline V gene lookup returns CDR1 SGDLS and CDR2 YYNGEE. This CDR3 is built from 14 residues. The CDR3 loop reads CASLRTGTGTGYTF. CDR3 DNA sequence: TGTGCCAGCTTACGAACCGGGACAGGGACTGGCTACACCTTC. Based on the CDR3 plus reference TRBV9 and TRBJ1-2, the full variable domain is DSGVTQTPKHLITATGQRVTLRCSPRSGDLSVYWYQQSLDQGLQFLIQYYNGEERAKGNILERFSAQQFPDLHSELNLSSLELGDSALYFCASLRTGTGTGYTFGSGTRLTVV.

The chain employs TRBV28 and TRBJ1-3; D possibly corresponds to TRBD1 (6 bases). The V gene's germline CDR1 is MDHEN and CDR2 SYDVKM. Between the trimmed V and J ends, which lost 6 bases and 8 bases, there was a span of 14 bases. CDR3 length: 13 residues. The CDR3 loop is CASRDSLIDTIYF. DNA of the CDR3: TGTGCCAGCAGGGACAGTCTTATCGACACCATATATTTT.

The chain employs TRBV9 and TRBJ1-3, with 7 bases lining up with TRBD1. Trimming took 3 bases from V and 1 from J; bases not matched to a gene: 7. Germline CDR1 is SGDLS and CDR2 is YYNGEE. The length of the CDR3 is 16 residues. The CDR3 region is CASSATTGQSGNTIYF. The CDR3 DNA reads TGTGCCAGCAGCGCGACTACGGGACAGTCTGGAAACACCATATATTTT.

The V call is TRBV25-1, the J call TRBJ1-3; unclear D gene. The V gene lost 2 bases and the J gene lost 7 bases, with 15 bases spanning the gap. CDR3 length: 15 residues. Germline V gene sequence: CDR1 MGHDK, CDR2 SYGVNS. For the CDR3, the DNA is TGTGCCAGCAGTGAAGGAGGGAGCTTTGGCAACACCATATATTTT. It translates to CASSEGGSFGNTIYF.

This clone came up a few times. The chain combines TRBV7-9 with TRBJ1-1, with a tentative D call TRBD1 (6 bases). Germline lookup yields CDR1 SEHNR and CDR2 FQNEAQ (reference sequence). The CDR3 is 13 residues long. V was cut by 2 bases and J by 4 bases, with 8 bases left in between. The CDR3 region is CASSLQGFTEAFF. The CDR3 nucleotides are TGTGCCAGCAGCTTACAGGGGTTCACTGAAGCTTTCTTT.

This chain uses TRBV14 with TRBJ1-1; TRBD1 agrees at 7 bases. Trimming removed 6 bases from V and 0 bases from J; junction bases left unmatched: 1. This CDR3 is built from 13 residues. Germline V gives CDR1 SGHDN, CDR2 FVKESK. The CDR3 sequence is CASRQGMNTEAFF. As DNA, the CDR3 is TGTGCCAGCAGACAGGGGATGAACACTGAAGCTTTCTTT.

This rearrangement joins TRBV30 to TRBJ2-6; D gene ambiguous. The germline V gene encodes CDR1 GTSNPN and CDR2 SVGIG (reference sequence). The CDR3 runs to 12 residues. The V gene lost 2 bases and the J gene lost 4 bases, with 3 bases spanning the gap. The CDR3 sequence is CAWSLGANVLTF. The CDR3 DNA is TGTGCCTGGAGTCTGGGGGCCAACGTCCTGACTTTC.

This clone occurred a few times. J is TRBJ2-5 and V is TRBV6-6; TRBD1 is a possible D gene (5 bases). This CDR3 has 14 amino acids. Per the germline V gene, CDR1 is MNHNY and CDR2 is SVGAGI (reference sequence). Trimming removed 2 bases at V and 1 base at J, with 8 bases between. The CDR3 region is CASSYGASQETQYF. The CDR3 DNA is TGTGCCAGCAGTTACGGGGCCTCCCAAGAGACCCAGTACTTC.

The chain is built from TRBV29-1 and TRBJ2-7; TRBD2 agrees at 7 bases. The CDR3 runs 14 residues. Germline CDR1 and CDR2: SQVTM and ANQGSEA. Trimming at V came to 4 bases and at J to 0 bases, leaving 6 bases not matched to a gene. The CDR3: CSVAAGASSYEQYF. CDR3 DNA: TGCAGCGTTGCTGCGGGAGCCTCCTCCTACGAGCAGTACTTC.

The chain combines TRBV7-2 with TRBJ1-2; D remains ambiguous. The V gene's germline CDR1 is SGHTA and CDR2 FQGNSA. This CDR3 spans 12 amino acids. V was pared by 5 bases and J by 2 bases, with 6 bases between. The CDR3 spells CASSRMNYGYTF. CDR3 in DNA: TGTGCCAGCAGCCGTATGAACTATGGCTACACCTTC.

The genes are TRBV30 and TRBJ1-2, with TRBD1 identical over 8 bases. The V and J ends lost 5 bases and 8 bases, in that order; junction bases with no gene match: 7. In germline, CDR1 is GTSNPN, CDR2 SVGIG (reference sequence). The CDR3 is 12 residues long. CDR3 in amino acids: CAWGGQARGYTF. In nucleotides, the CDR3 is TGTGCCTGGGGGGGACAGGCGAGGGGCTACACCTTC.

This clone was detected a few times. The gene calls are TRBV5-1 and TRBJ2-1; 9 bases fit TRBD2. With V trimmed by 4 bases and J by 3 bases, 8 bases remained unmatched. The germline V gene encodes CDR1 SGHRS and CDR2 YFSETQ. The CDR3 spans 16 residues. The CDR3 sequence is CASSPLTSGLYNEQFF. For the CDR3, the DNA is TGCGCCAGCAGCCCCCTGACTAGCGGACTCTACAATGAGCAGTTCTTC.

CDR3 region: CASSRGGPDTGELFF. For the CDR3, the DNA is TGTGCCAGCAGTAGGGGAGGGCCGGACACCGGGGAGCTGTTTTTT. V gene TRBV27 combines with J gene TRBJ2-2; 7 bases match TRBD2. Trimming at V came to 5 bases and at J to 3 bases, leaving 6 bases not matched to a gene. The CDR3 length is 15 residues. Germline V lookup: CDR1 MNHEY, CDR2 SMNVEV (reference sequence).

CDR3 DNA: TGTGCCATCAGTGAGTCGGGGGGTGCGAACTATGGCTACACCTTC. It specifies CAISESGGANYGYTF. The chain has TRBV10-3 and TRBJ1-2; the D gene is possibly TRBD1 (5 bases). V was shortened by 0 bases and J by 2 bases, with 10 bases between the two germline ends. This CDR3 region has 15 residues. Per the germline V gene, CDR1 is ENHRY and CDR2 is SYGVKD.